The T cell receptor beta chain described here comes from a study of cytomegalovirus exposure and HLA in healthy donors. Study information: Tens of millions of unique TCRs from HLA-typed donors made up an early data release. Whole-study findings and limits: Per a later analysis, HLA-associated TCR beta chains showed more clonal expansion than other, equally common TCR beta chains. As a later analysis revealed, most CMV-associated TCR beta chains appeared HLA-restricted.

Germline CDR1 and CDR2: MNHEY and SMNVEV (reference sequence). This CDR3 is built from 15 residues. Losses at the gene ends were 2 bases for V and 2 bases for J; bases not matched to a gene: 3. PCR employed 60 Vbeta and 13 Jbeta primers. Produced via immunoSEQ multiplex PCR; TCRdb's table is partial and in-frame only. Of approximately 30,000 clones listed, around 40% are singletons. This clone was observed a single time. Its antigen remains unidentified. The receptor's source is a woman aged 45-60 years in good health and CMV-seronegative. The rearrangement joins TRBV27 to TRBJ2-1; 7 bases align to TRBD2. The sequencing input was PBMCs. DNA for the CDR3: TGTGCCAGCAGTTTAGCGGGAGTGACCTACAATGAGCAGTTCTTC. Translating gives CASSLAGVTYNEQFF.